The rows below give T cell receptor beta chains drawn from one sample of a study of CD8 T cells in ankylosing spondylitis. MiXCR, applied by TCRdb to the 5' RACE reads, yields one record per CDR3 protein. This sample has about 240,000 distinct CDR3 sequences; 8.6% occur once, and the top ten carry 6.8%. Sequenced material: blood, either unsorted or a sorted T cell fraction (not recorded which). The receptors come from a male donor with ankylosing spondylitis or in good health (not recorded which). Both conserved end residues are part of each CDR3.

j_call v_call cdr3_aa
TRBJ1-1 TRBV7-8 CASSRDRSSKGEAFF
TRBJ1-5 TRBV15 CATSRDSPGYQPQHF
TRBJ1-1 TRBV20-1 CSARGRGAFF
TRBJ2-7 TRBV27 CASSWASGEYEQYF
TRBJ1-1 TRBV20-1 CSAPHGDTEAFF
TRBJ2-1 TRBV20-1 CSASPQGSSYNEQFF
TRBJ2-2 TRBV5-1 CASSSRTANTGELFF
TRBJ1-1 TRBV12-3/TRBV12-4 CASRYTGRTEAFF
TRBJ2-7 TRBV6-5 CASSYSTDRSYEQYF
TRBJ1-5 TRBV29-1 CSVVDSGQPQHF
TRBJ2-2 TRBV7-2 CASPRQNTGELFF
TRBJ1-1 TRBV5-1 CASSRRTEAFF
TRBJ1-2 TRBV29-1 CSVETGGVPYGYTF
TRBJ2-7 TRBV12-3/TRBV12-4 CASSPTSYEQYF
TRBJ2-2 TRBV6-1 CASRELAGPTRTGELFF
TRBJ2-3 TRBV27 CASSLKRATPTDTQYF
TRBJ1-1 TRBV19 CASSIGGRGTEAFF
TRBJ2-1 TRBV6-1 CASSETSGSNNEQFF
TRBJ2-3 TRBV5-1 CASSSHPDTQYF
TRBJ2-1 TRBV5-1 CASSATGASSYNEQFF
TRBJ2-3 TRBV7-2 CASSRTRADTQYF
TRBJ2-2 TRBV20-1 CSARVGGGNTGELFF
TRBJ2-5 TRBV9 CASSSMGGGETQYF
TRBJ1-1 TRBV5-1 CASSLGHKLNTEAFF
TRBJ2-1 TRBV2 CASSEPGATYNEQFF
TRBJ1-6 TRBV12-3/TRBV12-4 CASSLGQDNSPLHF
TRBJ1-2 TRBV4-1 CASSQDSTGGYTF
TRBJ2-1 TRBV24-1 CATSEGDGWLDEQFF
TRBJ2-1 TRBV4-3 CASSQDLGGAEQFF
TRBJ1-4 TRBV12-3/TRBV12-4 CASSFGRVGKLFF
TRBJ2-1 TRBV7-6 CASSVQGDEQFF
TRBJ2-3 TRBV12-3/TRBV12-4 CASSPPGPIPADTQYF
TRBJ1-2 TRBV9 CASSVSHANYGYTF
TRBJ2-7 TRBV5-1 CASSFDRAYEQYF
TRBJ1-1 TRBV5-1 CASSFEGYTEAFF